This T cell receptor beta chain was observed in a study of regulatory T cells in long-lasting Graves disease. Time point meaning: newly diagnosed GD, antithyroid drugs for less than 3 months. RNA extracted from PBMCs served as the sequencing template. Germline V gene data show CDR1 as SGHDN and CDR2 as FVKESK. The CDR3 spans 15 residues. Between the trimmed V and J ends, which lost 9 bases and 7 bases, there was a span of 21 bases. Many counts were recorded for this clonotype. Library construction for TCR beta used iRepertoire HTBI primers and Arm-PCR of CDR3 regions. TCRdb called the multiplex PCR reads again in MiXCR, with one record for every CDR3 protein. This sample yields 350,000 to 450,000 distinct CDR3 sequences, of which about 15% are seen a single time; roughly 7.7% belongs to the top ten. The same data also went into a second study, on T cells in Graves' hyperthyroidism and ophthalmopathy.

This chain uses TRBV14 with TRBJ1-4; no firm D call. This sequence originates from a woman in her thirties or forties with Graves disease. The input for sequencing was peripheral blood mononuclear cells (PBMCs), taken at new diagnosis, from a patient treated with antithyroid drugs. This chain's CDR3 is CASGARMGRGEKLFF. For the CDR3, the DNA is TGTGCCAGTGGAGCCCGTATGGGCCGAGGTGAAAAACTGTTTTTT.